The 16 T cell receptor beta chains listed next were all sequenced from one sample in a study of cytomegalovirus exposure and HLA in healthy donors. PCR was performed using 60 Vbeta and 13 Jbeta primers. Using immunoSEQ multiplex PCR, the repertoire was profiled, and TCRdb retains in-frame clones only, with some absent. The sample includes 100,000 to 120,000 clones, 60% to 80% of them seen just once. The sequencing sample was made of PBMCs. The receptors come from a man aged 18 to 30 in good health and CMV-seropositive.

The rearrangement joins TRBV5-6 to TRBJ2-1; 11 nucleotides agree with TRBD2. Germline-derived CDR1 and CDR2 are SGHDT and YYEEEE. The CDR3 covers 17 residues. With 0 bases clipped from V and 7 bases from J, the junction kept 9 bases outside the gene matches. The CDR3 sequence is CASSLGPSGGLTNEQFF. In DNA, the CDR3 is TGTGCCAGCAGCTTGGGCCCTAGCGGGGGGCTAACGAATGAGCAGTTCTTC. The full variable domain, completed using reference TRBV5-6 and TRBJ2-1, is DAGVTQSPTHLIKTRGQQVTLRCSPKSGHDTVSWYQQALGQGPQFIFQYYEEEERQRGNFPDRFSGHQFPNYSSELNVNALLLGDSALYLCASSLGPSGGLTNEQFFGPGTRLTVL.

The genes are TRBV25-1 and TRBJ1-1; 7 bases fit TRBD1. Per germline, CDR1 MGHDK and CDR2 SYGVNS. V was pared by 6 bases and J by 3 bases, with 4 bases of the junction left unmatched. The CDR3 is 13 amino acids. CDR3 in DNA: TGTGCCAGCAGGGAACAGGGGTACACTGAAGCTTTCTTT. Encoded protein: CASREQGYTEAFF. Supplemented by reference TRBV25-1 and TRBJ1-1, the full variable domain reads EADIYQTPRYLVIGTGKKITLECSQTMGHDKMYWYQQDPGMELHLIHYSYGVNSTEKGDLSSESTVSRIRTEHFPLTLESARPSHTSQYLCASREQGYTEAFFGQGTRLTVV.

DNA for the CDR3: TGTGCCAGCAGCTTAGGGGCCAGACTAGCGAGTAGTGGAGAGACCCAGTACTTC. Its translation: CASSLGARLASSGETQYF. The chain couples TRBV11-3 to TRBJ2-5, with 8 positions matching TRBD2. Germline V gives CDR1 SGHNT, CDR2 YENEEA. The V gene end was trimmed by 1 base and the J gene end by 4 bases; junction bases not matched to a gene: 14. This CDR3 is built from 18 residues.

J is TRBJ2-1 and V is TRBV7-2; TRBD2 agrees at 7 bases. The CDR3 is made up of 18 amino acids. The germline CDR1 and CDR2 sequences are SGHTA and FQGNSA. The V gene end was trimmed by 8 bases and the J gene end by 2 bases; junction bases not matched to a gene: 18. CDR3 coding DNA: TGTGCCAGCCTGCGTACACTCACCAGCGGGGTGACCTACAATGAGCAGTTCTTC. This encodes CASLRTLTSGVTYNEQFF.

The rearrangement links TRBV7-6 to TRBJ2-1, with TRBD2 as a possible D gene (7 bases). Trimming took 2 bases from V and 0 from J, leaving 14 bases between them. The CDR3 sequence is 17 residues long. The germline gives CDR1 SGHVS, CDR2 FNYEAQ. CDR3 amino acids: CASSLRGDTSSYNEQFF. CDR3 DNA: TGTGCCAGCAGCTTACGGGGGGACACGAGCTCCTACAATGAGCAGTTCTTC. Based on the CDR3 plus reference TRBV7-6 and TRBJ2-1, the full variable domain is GAGVSQSPRYKVTKRGQDVALRCDPISGHVSLYWYRQALGQGPEFLTYFNYEAQQDKSGLPNDRFSAERPEGSISTLTIQRTEQRDSAMYRCASSLRGDTSSYNEQFFGPGTRLTVL.

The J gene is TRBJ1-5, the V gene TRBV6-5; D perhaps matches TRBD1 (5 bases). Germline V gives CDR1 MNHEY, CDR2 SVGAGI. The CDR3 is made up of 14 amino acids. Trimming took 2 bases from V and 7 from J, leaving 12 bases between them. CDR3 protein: CASSYTRGGQPQHF. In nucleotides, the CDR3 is TGTGCCAGCAGTTACACGCGGGGGGGACAGCCCCAGCATTTT.

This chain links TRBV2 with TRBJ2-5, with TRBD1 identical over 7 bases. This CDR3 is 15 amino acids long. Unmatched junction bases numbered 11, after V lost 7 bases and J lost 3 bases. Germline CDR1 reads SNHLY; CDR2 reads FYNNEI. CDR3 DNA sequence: TGTGCCAGCATCCCAAGGACAGGAGAAGAAGAGACCCAGTACTTC. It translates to CASIPRTGEEETQYF.

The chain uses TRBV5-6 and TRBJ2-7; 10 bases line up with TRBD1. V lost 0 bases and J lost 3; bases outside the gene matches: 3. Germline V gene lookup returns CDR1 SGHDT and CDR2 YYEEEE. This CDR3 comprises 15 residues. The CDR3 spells CASSLDGTGVYEQYF. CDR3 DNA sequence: TGTGCCAGCAGCTTGGATGGGACAGGGGTCTACGAGCAGTACTTC. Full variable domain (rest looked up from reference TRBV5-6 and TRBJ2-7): DAGVTQSPTHLIKTRGQQVTLRCSPKSGHDTVSWYQQALGQGPQFIFQYYEEEERQRGNFPDRFSGHQFPNYSSELNVNALLLGDSALYLCASSLDGTGVYEQYFGPGTRLTVT.

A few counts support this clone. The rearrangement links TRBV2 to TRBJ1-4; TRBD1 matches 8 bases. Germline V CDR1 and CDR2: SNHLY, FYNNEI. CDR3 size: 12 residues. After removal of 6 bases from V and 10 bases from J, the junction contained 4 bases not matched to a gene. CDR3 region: CASRGGTGKLFF. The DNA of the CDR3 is TGTGCCAGCAGGGGAGGGACAGGAAAACTGTTTTTT.

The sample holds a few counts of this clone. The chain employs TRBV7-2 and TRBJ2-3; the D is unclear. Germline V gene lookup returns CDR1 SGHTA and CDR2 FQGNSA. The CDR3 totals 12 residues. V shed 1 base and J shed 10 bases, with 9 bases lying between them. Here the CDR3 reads CASSLVDTAQYF. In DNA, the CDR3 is TGTGCCAGCAGCTTAGTTGACACAGCGCAGTATTTT.

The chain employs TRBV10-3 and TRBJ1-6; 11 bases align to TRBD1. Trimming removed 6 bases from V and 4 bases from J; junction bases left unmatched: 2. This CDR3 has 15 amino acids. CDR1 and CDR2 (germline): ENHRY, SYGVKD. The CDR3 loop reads CAIRGTGGYNSPLHF. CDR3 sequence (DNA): TGTGCCATCAGAGGGACAGGGGGTTATAATTCACCCCTCCACTTT.

The CDR3 coding sequence is TGTGCCAGCAGCTTAGTAGGTGGTCTAGCTAATGAGCAGTTCTTC. Its translation: CASSLVGGLANEQFF. The chain joins TRBV7-9 to TRBJ2-1; tentative D call: TRBD2 (5 bases). CDR3 length equals 15 residues. The ends were cut back, 1 base at V and 7 bases at J, with 14 bases in the middle. Germline V gene sequence: CDR1 SEHNR, CDR2 FQNEAQ (reference sequence).

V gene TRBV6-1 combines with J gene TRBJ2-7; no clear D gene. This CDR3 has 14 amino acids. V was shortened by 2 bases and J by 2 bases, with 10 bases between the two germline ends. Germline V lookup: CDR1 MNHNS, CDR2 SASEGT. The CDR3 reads CASSELGPAYEQYF. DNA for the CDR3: TGTGCCAGCAGTGAACTTGGGCCGGCCTACGAGCAGTACTTC.

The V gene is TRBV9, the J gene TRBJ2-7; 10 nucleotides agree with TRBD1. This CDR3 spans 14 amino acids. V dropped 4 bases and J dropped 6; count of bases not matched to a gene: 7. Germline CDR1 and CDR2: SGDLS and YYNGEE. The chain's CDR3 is CASSPGQGEGEQYF. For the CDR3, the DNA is TGTGCCAGCAGCCCAGGACAGGGGGAGGGCGAGCAGTACTTC.

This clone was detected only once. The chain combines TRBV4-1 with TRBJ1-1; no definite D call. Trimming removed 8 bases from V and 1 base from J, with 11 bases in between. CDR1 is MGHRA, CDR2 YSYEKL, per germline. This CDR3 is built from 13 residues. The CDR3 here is CASVGLGNTEAFF. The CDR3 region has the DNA TGCGCCAGCGTCGGCCTAGGGAACACTGAAGCTTTCTTT.

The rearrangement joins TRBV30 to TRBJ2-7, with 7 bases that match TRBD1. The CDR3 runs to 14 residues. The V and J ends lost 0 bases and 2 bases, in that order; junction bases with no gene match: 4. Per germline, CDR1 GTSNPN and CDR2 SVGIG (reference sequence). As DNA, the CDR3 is TGTGCCTGGAGTGTAGACCAGGGGGCCTACGAGCAGTACTTC. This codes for CAWSVDQGAYEQYF.